The clone carrying this T cell receptor (beta chain) was detected a few times. Its matching antigen is unknown. This specimen belongs to a study of beta chain features in type 1 diabetes. Study-level findings and limits: Although PCR might favor shorter templates, it would do so equally in patients and controls. In type 1 diabetes patients, VDJ junctions had fewer insertions; deletions at these junctions were more frequent.

The entirety of the isolated RNA underwent reverse transcription, so expressed TCRB transcripts were sequenced. The repertoire was sequenced with immunoSEQ multiplex PCR; TCRdb's copy has only in-frame clones and lacks some. In the table there are 300,000 to 350,000 clones, about 20% of which are singletons. The CDR3 is made up of 13 amino acids. V gave up 2 bases and J gave up 3 bases; unmatched junction bases: 1. Germline V gives CDR1 SGDLS, CDR2 YYNGEE. The sequencing sample was made of naive CD4+ T cells from blood. The rearrangement links TRBV9 to TRBJ1-1; 7 bases match TRBD1. The source is a woman under 30 in good health. This chain's CDR3 is CASSVGTDTEAFF. CDR3 nucleotides: TGTGCCAGCAGCGTCGGGACAGACACTGAAGCTTTCTTT.